The subject of this entry is one TCR beta chain. The source of the sample is a study of OX40 agonist ivuxolimab in advanced cancers. TCRdb's table, derived via immunoSEQ multiplex PCR, lists solely in-frame clones and lacks some. The sample has 55,000 to 70,000 clones, about 86% seen once; the top ten hold roughly 0.88%. The input for sequencing was CD4+ or CD8+ T cells sorted from blood, taken in a trial of the OX40 agonist ivuxolimab. The origin of this receptor is an adult with an advanced solid tumor such as melanoma, head and neck, liver or kidney cancer.

This chain's CDR3 is CASSLRGQTNEKLFF. The CDR3 DNA follows: TGTGCCAGCAGTTTACGGGGACAGACTAATGAAAAACTGTTTTTT. This chain uses TRBV27 with TRBJ1-4; 7 bases line up with TRBD1. The CDR3 covers 15 residues. Unmatched junction bases numbered 2, after V lost 2 bases and J lost 2 bases. CDR1 and CDR2 (germline): MNHEY, SMNVEV (reference sequence). The entire variable domain, with the rest obtained from reference TRBV27 and TRBJ1-4, is as follows: EAQVTQNPRYLITVTGKKLTVTCSQNMNHEYMSWYRQDPGLGLRQIYYSMNVEVTDKGDVPEGYKVSRKEKRNFPLILESPSPNQTSLYFCASSLRGQTNEKLFFGSGTQLSVL.